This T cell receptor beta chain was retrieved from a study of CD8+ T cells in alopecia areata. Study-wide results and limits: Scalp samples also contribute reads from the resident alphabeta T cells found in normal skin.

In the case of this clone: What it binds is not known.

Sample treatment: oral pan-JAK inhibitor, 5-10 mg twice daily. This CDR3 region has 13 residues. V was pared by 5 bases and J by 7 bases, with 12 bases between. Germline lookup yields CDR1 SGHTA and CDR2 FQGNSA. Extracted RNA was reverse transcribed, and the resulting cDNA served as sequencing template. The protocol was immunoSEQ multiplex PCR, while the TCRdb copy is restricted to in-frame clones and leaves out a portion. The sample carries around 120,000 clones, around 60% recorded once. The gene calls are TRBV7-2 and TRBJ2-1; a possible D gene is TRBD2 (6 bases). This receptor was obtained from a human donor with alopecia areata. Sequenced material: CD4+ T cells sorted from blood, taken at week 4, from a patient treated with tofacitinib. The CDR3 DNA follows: TGTGCCAGCAGCCTAACTAGCTTGAATGAGCAGTTCTTC. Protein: CASSLTSLNEQFF.